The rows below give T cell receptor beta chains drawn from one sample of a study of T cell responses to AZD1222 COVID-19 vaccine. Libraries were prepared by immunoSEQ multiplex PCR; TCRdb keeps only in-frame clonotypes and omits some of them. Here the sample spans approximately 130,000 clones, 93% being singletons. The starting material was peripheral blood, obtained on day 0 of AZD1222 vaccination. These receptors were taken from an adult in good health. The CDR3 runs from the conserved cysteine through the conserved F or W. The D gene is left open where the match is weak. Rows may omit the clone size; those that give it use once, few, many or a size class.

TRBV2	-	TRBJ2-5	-	CASSADRQETQYF	TGTGCCAGCAGCGCCGACAGGCAAGAGACCCAGTACTTC
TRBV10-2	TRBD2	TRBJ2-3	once	CASSPLDLAGPSTSTDTQYF	TGCGCCAGCAGTCCCTTAGACCTAGCGGGGCCTTCCACTAGCACAGATACGCAGTATTTT
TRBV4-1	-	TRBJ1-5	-	CASSQRQGQNQPQHF	TGCGCCAGCAGCCAACGGCAGGGGCAAAATCAGCCCCAGCATTTT
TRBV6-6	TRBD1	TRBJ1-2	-	CASSRTGGVGGYTF	TGTGCCAGCAGTCGTACAGGGGGGGTGGGTGGCTACACCTTC
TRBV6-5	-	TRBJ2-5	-	CAGSGGETQYF	TGTGCCGGTTCCGGGGGAGAGACCCAGTACTTC
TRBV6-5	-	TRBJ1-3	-	CASSYASASGNTIYF	TGTGCCAGCAGTTACGCCAGTGCCTCTGGAAACACCATATATTTT
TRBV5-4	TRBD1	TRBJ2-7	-	CASSIGQGSSYEQYF	TGTGCCAGCAGCATCGGACAGGGAAGCTCCTACGAGCAGTACTTC
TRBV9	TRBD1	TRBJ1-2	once	CASSVDNRGLSGYTF	TGTGCCAGCAGCGTAGATAACAGGGGGCTTTCTGGCTACACCTTC
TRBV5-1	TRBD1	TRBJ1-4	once	CASRDREMRRLFF	TGCGCCAGCCGGGACAGGGAAATGAGGAGGCTGTTTTTT
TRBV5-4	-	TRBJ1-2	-	CASSLDPARVDYGYTF	TGTGCCAGCAGCTTGGACCCGGCCAGGGTTGACTATGGCTACACCTTC
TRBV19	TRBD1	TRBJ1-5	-	CASSTAGTGVGQPQHF	TGTGCCAGTAGCACTGCCGGGACAGGGGTAGGACAGCCCCAGCATTTT
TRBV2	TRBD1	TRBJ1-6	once	CASSRTGGSPLHF	TGTGCCAGCAGTCGGACAGGGGGATCACCCCTCCACTTT
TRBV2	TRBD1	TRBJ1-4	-	CASSSDRGHSNESLFF	TGTGCCAGCAGTTCGGACAGGGGGCACAGTAATGAAAGCCTGTTTTTT
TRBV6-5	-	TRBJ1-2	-	CASSQQDYGYTF	TGTGCCAGCAGTCAACAGGACTATGGCTACACCTTC
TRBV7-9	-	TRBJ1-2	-	CASSLGRGYTF	TGTGCCAGCAGCTTGGGTAGGGGCTACACCTTC
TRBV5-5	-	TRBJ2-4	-	CASSSDGENIQYF	TGTGCCAGCAGCTCGGACGGTGAAAACATTCAGTACTTC
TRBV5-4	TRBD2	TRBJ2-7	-	CASSFSGGDYEQYF	TGTGCCAGCAGCTTCTCGGGAGGGGACTACGAGCAGTACTTC
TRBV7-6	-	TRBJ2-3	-	CASSLGAGGRTQYF	TGTGCCAGCAGCTTAGGAGCAGGGGGGCGTACGCAGTATTTT
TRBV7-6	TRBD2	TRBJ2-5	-	CASSLGIAGGKETQYF	TGTGCCAGCAGCTTAGGGATAGCGGGGGGGAAGGAGACCCAGTACTTC
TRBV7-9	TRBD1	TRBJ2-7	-	CASSSIPGQGARGSYEQYF	TGTGCCAGCAGCTCAATCCCCGGACAGGGAGCCAGGGGCTCCTACGAGCAGTACTTC
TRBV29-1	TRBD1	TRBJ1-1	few	CSVDGPPTGTGSAFF	TGCAGCGTTGATGGCCCTCCTACCGGGACAGGGTCGGCTTTCTTT
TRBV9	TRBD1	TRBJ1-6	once	CASSARPDRVNYNSPLHF	TGTGCCAGCAGCGCCCGCCCGGACAGGGTCAACTATAATTCACCCCTCCACTTT